This record looks at one T cell receptor beta chain sequence and its context. Positive CCR7 selection of CD45RO-negative cells yielded the naive CD8 cells, and terminally differentiated effector memory CD45RA+ cells were excluded. Assay used: immunoSEQ multiplex PCR; TCRdb lists only in-frame clones, some missing. The table shows more than 2 million clones, with just under 95% occurring only once. The data originate from a study of shared clonotypes between healthy human individuals. The CDR3 length is 11 residues. Trimming removed 3 bases from V and 7 bases from J, with 6 bases in between. Looked up from germline, CDR1 is DFQATT and CDR2 is SNEGSKA (reference sequence).

The rearrangement uses TRBV20-1 and TRBJ1-4, with no clear D. Sequenced material: naive CD8+ T cells sorted from blood. This clonotype was obtained from a man aged 18 to 30 in good health. The CDR3 sequence: CSASLSEKLFF. The CDR3 DNA reads as TGCAGTGCTAGTTTGAGTGAAAAACTGTTTTTT.